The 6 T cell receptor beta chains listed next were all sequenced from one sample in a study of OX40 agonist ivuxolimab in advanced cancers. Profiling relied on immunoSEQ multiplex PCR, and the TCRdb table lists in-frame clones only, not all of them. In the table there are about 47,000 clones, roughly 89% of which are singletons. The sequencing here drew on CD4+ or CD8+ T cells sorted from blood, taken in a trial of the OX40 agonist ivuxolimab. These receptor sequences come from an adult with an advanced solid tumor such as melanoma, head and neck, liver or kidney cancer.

CDR3 sequence (DNA): TGTGCCAGTGTTCGGGGTAGCGAGAGGGATGGCTACACCTTC. The encoded protein is CASVRGSERDGYTF. V gene TRBV6-6 combines with J gene TRBJ1-2; no reliable D call. The V and J ends lost 9 bases and 6 bases respectively, with 20 bases between them. Germline CDR1 is MNHNY and CDR2 is SVGAGI (reference sequence). The CDR3 extends over 14 amino acids.

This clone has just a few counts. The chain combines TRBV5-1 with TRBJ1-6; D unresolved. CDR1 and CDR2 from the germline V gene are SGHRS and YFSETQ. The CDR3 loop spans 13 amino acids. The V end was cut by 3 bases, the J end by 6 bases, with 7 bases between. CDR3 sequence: CASSSDANSPLHF. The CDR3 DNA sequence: TGCGCCAGCAGCTCGGACGCTAATTCACCCCTCCACTTT.

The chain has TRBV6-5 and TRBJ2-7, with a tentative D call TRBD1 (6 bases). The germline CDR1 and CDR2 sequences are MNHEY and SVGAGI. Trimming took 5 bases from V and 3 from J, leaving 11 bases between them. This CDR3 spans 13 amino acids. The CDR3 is CASSIGQHYEQYF. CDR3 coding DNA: TGTGCCAGCAGTATAGGACAGCACTACGAGCAGTACTTC.

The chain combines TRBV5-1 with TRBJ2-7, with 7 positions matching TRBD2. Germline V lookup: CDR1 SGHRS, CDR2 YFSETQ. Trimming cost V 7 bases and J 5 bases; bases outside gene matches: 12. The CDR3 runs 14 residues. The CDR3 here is CASGDQTSTNEQYF. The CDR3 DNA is TGCGCCAGCGGTGACCAGACTAGCACGAACGAGCAGTACTTC.

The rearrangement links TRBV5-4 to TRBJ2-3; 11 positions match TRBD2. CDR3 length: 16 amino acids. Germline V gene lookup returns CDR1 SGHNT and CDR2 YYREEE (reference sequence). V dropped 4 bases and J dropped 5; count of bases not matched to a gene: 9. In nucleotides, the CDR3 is TGTGCCAGCAGCACGTTAGCGGGAGGGCCAGTAGATACGCAGTATTTT. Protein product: CASSTLAGGPVDTQYF.

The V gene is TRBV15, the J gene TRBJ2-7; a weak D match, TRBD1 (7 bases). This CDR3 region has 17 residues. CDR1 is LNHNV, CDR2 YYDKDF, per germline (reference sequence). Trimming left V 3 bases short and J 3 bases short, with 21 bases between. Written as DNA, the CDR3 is TGTGCCACCAGCAGTCGTAAGGGGGCTAGCGCCGACTACGAGCAGTACTTC. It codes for CATSSRKGASADYEQYF.